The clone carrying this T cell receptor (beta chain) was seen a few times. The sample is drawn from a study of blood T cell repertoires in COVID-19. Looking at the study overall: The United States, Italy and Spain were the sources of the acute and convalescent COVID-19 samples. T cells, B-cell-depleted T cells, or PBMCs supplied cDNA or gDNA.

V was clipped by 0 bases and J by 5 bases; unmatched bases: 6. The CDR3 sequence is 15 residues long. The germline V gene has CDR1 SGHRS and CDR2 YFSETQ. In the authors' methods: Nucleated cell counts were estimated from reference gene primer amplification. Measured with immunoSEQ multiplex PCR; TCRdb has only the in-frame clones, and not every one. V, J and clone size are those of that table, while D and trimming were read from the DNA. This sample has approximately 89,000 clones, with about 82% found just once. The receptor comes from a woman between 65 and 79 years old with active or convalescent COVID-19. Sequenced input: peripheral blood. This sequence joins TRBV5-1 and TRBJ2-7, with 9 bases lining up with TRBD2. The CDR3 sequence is CASSLAAGGTDEQYF. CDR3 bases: TGCGCCAGCAGCTTGGCTGCGGGGGGGACCGACGAGCAGTACTTC.